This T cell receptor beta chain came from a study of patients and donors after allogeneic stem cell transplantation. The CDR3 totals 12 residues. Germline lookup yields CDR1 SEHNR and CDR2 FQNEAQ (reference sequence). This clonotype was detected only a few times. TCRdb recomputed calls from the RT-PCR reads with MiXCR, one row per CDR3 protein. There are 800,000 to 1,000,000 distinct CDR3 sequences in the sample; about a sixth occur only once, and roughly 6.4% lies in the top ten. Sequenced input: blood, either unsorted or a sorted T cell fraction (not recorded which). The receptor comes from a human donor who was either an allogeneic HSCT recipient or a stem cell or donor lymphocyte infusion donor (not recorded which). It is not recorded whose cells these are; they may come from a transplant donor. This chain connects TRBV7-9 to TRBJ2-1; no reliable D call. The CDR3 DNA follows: TGTGCTGCTCCTGGCGCCTACAATGAGCAGTTCTTC. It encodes CAAPGAYNEQFF.